These T cell receptor beta chains were read from a single sample in a study of identical twins. MiXCR was run by TCRdb on the 5' RACE reads, yielding one entry per CDR3 protein. The sample lists some 710,000 distinct CDR3 sequences; around 5.7% were seen once. The sequenced sample consisted of naive T cells sorted from blood. These receptors all stem from a man in his late teens or twenties in good health. CDR3s include the opening cysteine and the closing phenylalanine or tryptophan. D genes are given only for firm matches. The listing skips clone size in some rows; elsewhere it reads once, few, many or a size class.

many TRBJ1-1 TRBV28 - TGTGCCAGCGCCACGACAGCGATGAACACTGAAGCTTTCTTT CASATTAMNTEAFF
many TRBJ2-3 TRBV20-1 TRBD2 TGCAGTGCTTCGAATCGGCGATCTAGCGGGAGGGCCGGGGGCACAGATACGCAGTATTTT CSASNRRSSGRAGGTDTQYF
- TRBJ2-1 TRBV6-4 TRBD2 TGTGCCAGCAGTGTAGTTGGACTAGTCGACCGCAATGAGCAGTTCTTC CASSVVGLVDRNEQFF
many TRBJ2-1 TRBV24-1 TRBD1 TGTGCCACCAGTGATCGCGGACAGGGTGACAATGAGCAGTTCTTC CATSDRGQGDNEQFF
many TRBJ2-2 TRBV24-1 - TGTGCCACCAGTGAGTCAACAGCAGGGGAGAGGGCCGGGGAGCTGTTTTTT CATSESTAGERAGELFF
- TRBJ2-4 TRBV27 - TGTGCCAGCAGTTTATACAGGGGGGGAGCCAAAAACATTCAGTACTTC CASSLYRGGAKNIQYF
many TRBJ2-1 TRBV5-1 TRBD2 TGCGCCAGCAGCCTTTTGAGAATAAGGACTAGCGGTTCCAATGAGCAGTTCTTC CASSLLRIRTSGSNEQFF
many TRBJ1-6 TRBV6-6 TRBD1 TGTGCCATTCGAGGGACAGGGGGCTCACCCCTCCACTTT CAIRGTGGSPLHF
few TRBJ1-2 TRBV6-1 TRBD1 TGTGCCACCGCGACAGGGGGGGGCTATGGCTACACCTTC CATATGGGYGYTF
many TRBJ2-1 TRBV18 TRBD2 TGTGCCAGCTCACCCACAGGGCGGGAGGATGAGCAGTTCTTC CASSPTGREDEQFF
many TRBJ2-1 TRBV29-1 TRBD2 TGCAGCGTCGGGGGGCTAGCGGGAGTTGCTGAGCAGTTCTTC CSVGGLAGVAEQFF
few TRBJ2-7 TRBV6-2/TRBV6-3 - TGTGCCAGCAGTTCCCCGGACCGTTTATCCTACGAGCAGTACTTC CASSSPDRLSYEQYF
few TRBJ2-3 TRBV5-1 TRBD1 TGCGCCAGCAGCATGGGACAGGGACGAACGGATACGCAGTATTTT CASSMGQGRTDTQYF
many TRBJ1-4 TRBV20-1 - TGCAGTGCTCCAGGGGCAACTAATGAAAAACTGTTTTTT CSAPGATNEKLFF
many TRBJ2-2 TRBV29-1 - TGCAGCGTTCCGACTGACAGAAACACCGGGGAGCTGTTTTTT CSVPTDRNTGELFF
many TRBJ2-1 TRBV5-1 TRBD2 TGCGCCAGCAGCCCCGGGACTAGCTTCGATGAGCAGTTCTTC CASSPGTSFDEQFF
many TRBJ2-1 TRBV10-3 TRBD2 TGTGCCATAGGGACTAGCGGAACATCAAACAATGAGCAGTTCTTC CAIGTSGTSNNEQFF
many TRBJ1-3 TRBV20-1 - TGCAGTGCTAGAGGACCGGGACGGCGCTCTGGAAACACCATATATTTT CSARGPGRRSGNTIYF
many TRBJ2-7 TRBV12-3/TRBV12-4 - TGTGCCAGCAGTTCCTATTCCGAGCAGTACTTC CASSSYSEQYF
few TRBJ2-3 TRBV27 TRBD1 TGTGCCACCAGTTCCCGACAGGGGAAAGATACGCAGTATTTT CATSSRQGKDTQYF
- TRBJ2-7 TRBV30 - TGTGCCTGGAGCCCGGCCGGGGCCGAGCAGTACTTC CAWSPAGAEQYF
- TRBJ2-1 TRBV5-1 - TGCGCCAGCAGCTTCAGGCCCTTGGCCGATGAGCAGTTCTTC CASSFRPLADEQFF
many TRBJ2-3 TRBV12-3/TRBV12-4 - TGTGCCAGCAGCCTTCAAGACGGAACAGATACGCAGTATTTT CASSLQDGTDTQYF
many TRBJ2-3 TRBV4-3 - TGCGCCAGCAGCCAAGAAGGTCGGCAATTCCCAGCAGATACGCAGTATTTT CASSQEGRQFPADTQYF
few TRBJ2-1 TRBV5-1 - TGCGCCAGCAGCCCTCTAGGGTGGGCGACCTCCTACAATGAGCAGTTCTTC CASSPLGWATSYNEQFF
many TRBJ2-3 TRBV12-3/TRBV12-4 TRBD2 TGTGCCAGCAGACTAGCGGGAGCTAAAGATACGCAGTATTTT CASRLAGAKDTQYF
- TRBJ2-7 TRBV10-3 - TGTGCCATCAGTGAGGGCAGGGAGTTGGGTTACGAGCAGTACTTC CAISEGRELGYEQYF
few TRBJ2-3 TRBV7-2 TRBD2 TGTGCCAGCAGTTATGCCGGGGCGTGGGGGGGGGATACGCAGTATTTT CASSYAGAWGGDTQYF
many TRBJ2-3 TRBV4-2 - TGTGCCAGCAGCCAAGGTCATCAGGGCACAGATACGCAGTATTTT CASSQGHQGTDTQYF
- TRBJ1-2 TRBV20-1 - TGCAGTGCTACTCTCTCCTGGGGAGGGGGTGGTGGCTACACCTTC CSATLSWGGGGGYTF
many TRBJ2-7 TRBV5-8 - TGTGCCAGCAGCTTGACTGCGTACTTC CASSLTAYF
many TRBJ2-1 TRBV7-2 - TGTGCCAGCAGCTTAGACCCCACGGCTTACAATGAGCAGTTCTTC CASSLDPTAYNEQFF
- TRBJ2-1 TRBV19 - TGTGCCAGTAGTATGCCCGGGACTTACAATGAGCAGTTCTTC CASSMPGTYNEQFF
few TRBJ2-5 TRBV7-9 - TGTGCCAGCAGCCCCTCGGGGGAGGCAGAAGAGACCCAGTACTTC CASSPSGEAEETQYF
many TRBJ2-3 TRBV24-1 TRBD1 TGTGCCACCAGTGATTGGGACAGGGAACTCACAGATACGCAGTATTTT CATSDWDRELTDTQYF
many TRBJ2-5 TRBV20-1 TRBD2 TGCAGTGCTACCCGACGTGACATAGCGGGACGGGAGACCCAGTACTTC CSATRRDIAGRETQYF
many TRBJ2-7 TRBV12-3/TRBV12-4 - TGTGCCAGCAGTGGCGATTCCTACGAGCAGTACTTC CASSGDSYEQYF
few TRBJ1-1 TRBV6-5 TRBD1 TGTGCCAGCACTATCTCGACAGGGATCAACACTGAAGCTTTCTTT CASTISTGINTEAFF
- TRBJ2-5 TRBV20-1 - TGCAGTACAAAAAGGGGCGGGATAGAGACCCAGTACTTC CSTKRGGIETQYF
few TRBJ2-1 TRBV6-1 - TGTGCCAGCAGTAGAAAGGACGGCTCCTACAATGAGCAGTTCTTC CASSRKDGSYNEQFF
few TRBJ2-1 TRBV6-1 TRBD2 TGTGCCAGTCAAAAGACTAGCGGTATTGGCAATGAGCAGTTCTTC CASQKTSGIGNEQFF
few TRBJ2-1 TRBV18 - TGTGCCAGCTCACCGGGAACAGGGAGGCTCGACAATGAGCAGTTCTTC CASSPGTGRLDNEQFF
- TRBJ1-1 TRBV7-2 - TGTGCCAGCACCATAACGGGGCAGACGAACACTGAAGCTTTCTTT CASTITGQTNTEAFF
- TRBJ2-1 TRBV7-3 - TGTGCCAGCAGCCTCGCTATAAACAATGAGCAGTTCTTC CASSLAINNEQFF
- TRBJ1-2 TRBV5-1 - TGCGCCAGCAGCCCGGCCCCCCGGGAGCTCTATGGCTACACCTTC CASSPAPRELYGYTF
many TRBJ2-1 TRBV5-1 TRBD2 TGCGCCAGCAGCCCCGGACTAGCGGGAGAACGTGAGCAGTTCTTC CASSPGLAGEREQFF
- TRBJ2-1 TRBV6-1 TRBD2 TGTGCCAGCAGTATAGTGGCGGGAGGAGCCTATGAGCAGTTCTTC CASSIVAGGAYEQFF
few TRBJ2-7 TRBV6-2/TRBV6-3 - TGTGCCAGCAGTCACAGGGACGAGCAGTACTTC CASSHRDEQYF
many TRBJ2-1 TRBV12-3/TRBV12-4 - TGTGCCAGCAGTTTTAAGGGAGGCCAGGTAGAGCAGTTCTTC CASSFKGGQVEQFF